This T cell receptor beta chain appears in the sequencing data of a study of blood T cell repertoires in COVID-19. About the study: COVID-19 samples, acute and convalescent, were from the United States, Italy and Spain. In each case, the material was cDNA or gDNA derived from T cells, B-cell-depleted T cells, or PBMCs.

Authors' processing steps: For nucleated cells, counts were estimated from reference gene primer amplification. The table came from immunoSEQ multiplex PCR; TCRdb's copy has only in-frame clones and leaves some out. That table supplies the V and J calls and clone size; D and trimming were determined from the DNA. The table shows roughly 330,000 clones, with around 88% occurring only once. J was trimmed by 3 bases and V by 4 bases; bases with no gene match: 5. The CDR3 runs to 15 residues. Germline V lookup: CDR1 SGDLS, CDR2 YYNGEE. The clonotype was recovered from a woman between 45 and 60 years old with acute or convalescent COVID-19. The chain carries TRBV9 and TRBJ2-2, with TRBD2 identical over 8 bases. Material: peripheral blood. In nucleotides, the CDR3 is TGTGCCAGCAGCTCCAGCGGGAGTTACACCGGGGAGCTGTTTTTT. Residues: CASSSSGSYTGELFF.